This T cell receptor (beta chain) was captured by sequencing in a study of regulatory T cells in long-lasting Graves disease. There are 14 residues in the CDR3. Germline CDR1 reads LNHDA; CDR2 reads SQIVND (reference sequence). V was trimmed by 8 bases and J by 4 bases, leaving 15 bases between them. Building the TCR beta libraries relied on iRepertoire HTBI primers, and CDR3 regions underwent Arm-PCR. One entry per CDR3 protein, called by TCRdb with MiXCR from the multiplex PCR reads. This sample has hundreds of thousands of distinct CDR3 sequences; 20% to 25% occur once, and the top ten carry 7.1%. This clonotype was counted only a few times. What it recognizes is unknown. Sample time point: persistent/refractory GD, antithyroid drugs over 5 years with positive TRAb. From RNA extracted from PBMCs, the TCR library was made. Whole-study results and caveats: Whereas approximately 950 public clonotypes were shared by new patients, persistent patients shared more, at roughly 2,500.

Sequencing was performed on peripheral blood mononuclear cells (PBMCs), taken when the disease was refractory, from a patient treated with antithyroid drugs. The sequence derives from a female donor with Graves disease. The chain recombines TRBV19 with TRBJ1-5; the D is unclear. The CDR3 is CASLQTWGNQPQHF. CDR3 sequence (DNA): TGTGCCAGTCTTCAGACTTGGGGTAATCAGCCCCAGCATTTT.